The T cell receptor beta chain described here comes from a study of OX40 agonist ivuxolimab in advanced cancers. CDR3 size: 17 residues. V dropped 5 bases and J dropped 0 bases, with 17 bases sitting between them. CDR1 and CDR2 from the germline V gene are LNHDA and SQIVND (reference sequence). This table comes from immunoSEQ multiplex PCR, and its TCRdb copy is limited to in-frame clones, with some not included. The table includes around 84,000 clones, roughly 90% detected once. The V gene is TRBV19, the J gene TRBJ2-1, with D possibly matching TRBD1 (6 bases). The sequencing here drew on CD4+ or CD8+ T cells sorted from blood, taken in a trial of the OX40 agonist ivuxolimab. This receptor was obtained from an adult with an advanced solid tumor such as melanoma, head and neck, liver or kidney cancer. As DNA, the CDR3 is TGTGCCAGTAGTGCCTACAGGGTAAAGAGCTCCTACAATGAGCAGTTCTTC. It encodes CASSAYRVKSSYNEQFF.